This T cell receptor (beta chain) stems from a study of T cell repertoires in cytomegalovirus infection. Whole-study context: Carrying CMV and the relevant HLA type showed in public TCR beta signatures. Whole-study results and caveats: The ex vivo response was dominated by HLA-C-restricted CMV-specific TCR beta clonotypes. Based on cumulative public TCR beta family frequency, carriers of CMV plus the relevant HLA were identified.

TCRdb fed the reads into MiXCR, producing one record per CDR3 protein. The data contain some 240,000 distinct CDR3 sequences, about a sixth of them singletons. In the case of this clonotype: Its target is unknown.

This clonotype was sampled from a human donor in good health (CMV status not recorded). Some clones in this sample may be carry-over from other donors' samples. Sequencing was done on a sample of CD8+ T cells from PBMCs.

CDR3 DNA: TGTGCCAGCAGCCGGACAGTGAACACCGGGGAGCTGTTTTTT. This translates into CASSRTVNTGELFF. This rearrangement joins TRBV27 to TRBJ2-2; D perhaps matches TRBD1 (6 bases). The V gene lost 6 bases and the J gene lost 1 base, with 9 bases spanning the gap. This CDR3 spans 14 amino acids. Germline V gives CDR1 MNHEY, CDR2 SMNVEV (reference sequence).